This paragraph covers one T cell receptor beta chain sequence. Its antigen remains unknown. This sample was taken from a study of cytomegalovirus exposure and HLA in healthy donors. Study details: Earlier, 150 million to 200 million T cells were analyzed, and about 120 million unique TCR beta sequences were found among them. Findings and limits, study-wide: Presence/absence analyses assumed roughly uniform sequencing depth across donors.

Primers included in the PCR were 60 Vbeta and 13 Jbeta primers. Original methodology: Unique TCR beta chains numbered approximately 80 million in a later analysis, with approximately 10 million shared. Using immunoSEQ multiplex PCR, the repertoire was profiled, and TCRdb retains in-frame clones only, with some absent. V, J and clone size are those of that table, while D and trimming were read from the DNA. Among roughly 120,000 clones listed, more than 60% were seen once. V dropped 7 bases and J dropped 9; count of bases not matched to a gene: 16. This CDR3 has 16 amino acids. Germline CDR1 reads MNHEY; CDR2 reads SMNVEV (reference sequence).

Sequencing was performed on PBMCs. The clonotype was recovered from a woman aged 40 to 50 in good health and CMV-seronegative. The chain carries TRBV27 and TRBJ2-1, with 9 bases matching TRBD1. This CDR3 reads CASTKTGTGLMGEQFF. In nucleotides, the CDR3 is TGTGCCAGCACTAAAACCGGGACAGGGTTAATGGGTGAGCAGTTCTTC.